This TCR beta chain was identified in a study of T cells in Graves' hyperthyroidism and ophthalmopathy. This clonotype came up many times. Trimming cost V 2 bases and J 5 bases, with 12 bases left between them. Per the germline V gene, CDR1 is MNHNS and CDR2 is SASEGT. The CDR3 contains 14 residues. There were TCR beta CDR3 regions amplified from RNA transcripts. HTBI primers were used for first-round RT-PCR of the TCR CDR3. TCRdb ran MiXCR on the multiplex PCR reads and lists one entry per CDR3 protein. The table lists a few hundred thousand distinct CDR3 sequences, about 20% of them singletons, with more than 20% in the top ten.

The sample consisted of blood. The receptor was derived from a man between 18 and 29 years old with Graves' hyperthyroidism. This chain links TRBV6-1 with TRBJ2-5, with D possibly being TRBD2 (5 bases). CDR3 sequence: CASSERARGETQYF. The CDR3 DNA is TGTGCCAGCAGTGAACGTGCCCGAGGGGAGACCCAGTACTTC.